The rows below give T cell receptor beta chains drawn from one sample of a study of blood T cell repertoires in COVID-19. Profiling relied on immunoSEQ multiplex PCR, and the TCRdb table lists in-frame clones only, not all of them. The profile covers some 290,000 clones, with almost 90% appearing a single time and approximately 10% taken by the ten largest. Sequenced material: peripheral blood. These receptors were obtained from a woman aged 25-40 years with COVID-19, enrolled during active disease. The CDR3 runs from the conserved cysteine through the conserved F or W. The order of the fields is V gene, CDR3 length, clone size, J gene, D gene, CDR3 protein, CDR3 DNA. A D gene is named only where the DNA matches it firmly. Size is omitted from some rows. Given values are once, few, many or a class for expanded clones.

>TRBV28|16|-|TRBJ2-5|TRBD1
CASSLLYGQGQETQYF
TGTGCCAGCAGTTTATTATACGGACAGGGGCAAGAGACCCAGTACTTC
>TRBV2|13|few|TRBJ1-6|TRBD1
CARLDRVNSPLHF
TGTGCCAGGTTGGACAGGGTCAATTCACCCCTCCACTTT
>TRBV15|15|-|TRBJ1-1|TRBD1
CATSIDRGVNTEAFF
TGTGCCACCAGCATAGACAGGGGGGTGAACACTGAAGCTTTCTTT
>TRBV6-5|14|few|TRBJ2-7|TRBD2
CASSYAGANYEQYF
TGTGCCAGCAGTTACGCGGGAGCGAACTACGAGCAGTACTTC
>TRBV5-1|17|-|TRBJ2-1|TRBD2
CASSWGLAGGLGNEQFF
TGCGCCAGCAGCTGGGGACTAGCGGGAGGACTTGGAAATGAGCAGTTCTTC
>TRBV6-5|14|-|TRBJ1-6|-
CASSYYKGNSPLHF
TGTGCCAGCAGTTACTATAAGGGGAATTCACCCCTCCACTTT
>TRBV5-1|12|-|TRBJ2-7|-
CASSYDSYEQYF
TGCGCCAGCAGCTACGACAGCTACGAGCAGTACTTC
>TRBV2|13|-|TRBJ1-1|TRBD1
CASSDNRGTEAFF
TGTGCCAGCAGTGACAACAGGGGTACTGAAGCTTTCTTT
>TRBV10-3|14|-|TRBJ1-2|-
CAISAGWTNYGYTF
TGTGCCATCAGTGCCGGGTGGACTAACTATGGCTACACCTTC
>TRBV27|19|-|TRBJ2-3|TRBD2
CASSLKVPSGRGVVDTQYF
TGTGCCAGCAGTTTAAAAGTCCCTAGCGGGAGGGGGGTCGTAGATACGCAGTATTTT
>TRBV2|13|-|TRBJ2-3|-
CASSEALLDTQYF
TGTGCCAGCAGTGAAGCACTTTTAGATACGCAGTATTTT
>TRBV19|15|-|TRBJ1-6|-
CASSILAGNNSPLHF
TGTGCCAGTAGTATTTTGGCAGGGAATAATTCACCCCTCCACTTT
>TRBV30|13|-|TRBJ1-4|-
CAWGVGEYEKLFF
TGTGCCTGGGGGGTCGGGGAGTATGAAAAACTGTTTTTT
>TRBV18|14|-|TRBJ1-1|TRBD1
CASSKEGAWTEAFF
TGTGCCAGCTCAAAAGAGGGGGCCTGGACTGAAGCTTTCTTT
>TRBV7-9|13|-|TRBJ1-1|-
CASSLDGGRWAFF
TGTGCCAGCAGCTTAGATGGGGGCCGGTGGGCTTTCTTT
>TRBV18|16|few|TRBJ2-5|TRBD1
CASSPRTGGAVGGQYF
TGTGCCAGCTCACCGCGGACAGGGGGCGCCGTCGGGGGCCAGTACTTC
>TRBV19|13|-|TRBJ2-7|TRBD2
CAIYSGRTYEQYF
TGTGCCATATATAGCGGGAGAACCTACGAGCAGTACTTC
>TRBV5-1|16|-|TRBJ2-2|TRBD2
CASSLALAGGTGELFF
TGCGCCAGCAGCTTGGCGCTAGCGGGAGGCACCGGGGAGCTGTTTTTT
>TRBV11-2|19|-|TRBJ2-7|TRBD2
CASSSGLGLAGSLSYEQYF
TGTGCCAGCAGCTCCGGCCTCGGACTAGCGGGATCACTCTCCTACGAGCAGTACTTC
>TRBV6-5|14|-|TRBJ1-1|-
CASRQGPSGTEAFF
TGTGCCAGCAGACAGGGACCTAGTGGGACTGAAGCTTTCTTT
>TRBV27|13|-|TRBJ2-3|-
CASSPLGADTQYF
TGTGCCAGCAGTCCCCTGGGGGCCGATACGCAGTATTTT
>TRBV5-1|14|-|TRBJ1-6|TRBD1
CASSFRDSNSPLHF
TGCGCCAGCAGCTTCCGGGACAGCAATTCACCCCTCCACTTT
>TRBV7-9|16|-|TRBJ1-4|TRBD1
CASSLRTGGSDEKLFF
TGTGCCAGCAGCTTACGCACAGGGGGCAGCGATGAAAAACTGTTTTTT
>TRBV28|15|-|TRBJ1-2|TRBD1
CASSLFFTGAYGYTF
TGTGCCAGCAGTTTATTCTTTACAGGGGCCTATGGCTACACCTTC
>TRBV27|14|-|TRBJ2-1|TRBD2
CASSLGTSDNEQFF
TGTGCCAGCAGTTTGGGGACTAGCGACAATGAGCAGTTCTTC
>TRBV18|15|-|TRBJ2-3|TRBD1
CASSPTGASTDTQYF
TGTGCCAGCTCACCGACAGGGGCAAGCACAGATACGCAGTATTTT
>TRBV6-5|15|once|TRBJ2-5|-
CASSYQGINQETQYF
TGTGCCAGCAGTTACCAGGGGATTAACCAAGAGACCCAGTACTTC
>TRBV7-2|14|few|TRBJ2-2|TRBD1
CASSLGQYTGELFF
TGTGCCAGCAGCCTGGGACAGTACACCGGGGAGCTGTTTTTT
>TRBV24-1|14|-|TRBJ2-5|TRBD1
CATSDWTGVETQYF
TGTGCCACCAGTGATTGGACAGGGGTCGAGACCCAGTACTTC
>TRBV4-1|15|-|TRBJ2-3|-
CASSQGEGAIDTQYF
TGCGCCAGCAGCCAAGGCGAGGGAGCGATAGATACGCAGTATTTT
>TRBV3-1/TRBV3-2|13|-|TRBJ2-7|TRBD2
CASSQRGIEEQYF
TGTGCCAGCAGCCAGCGGGGGATAGAAGAGCAGTACTTC
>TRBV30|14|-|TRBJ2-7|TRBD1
CAGRPWTGSYEQYF
TGTGCCGGAAGGCCCTGGACAGGGTCCTACGAGCAGTACTTC
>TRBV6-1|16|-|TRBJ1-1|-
CASSEAEVPSNTEAFF
TGTGCCAGCAGTGAAGCGGAGGTCCCCTCTAACACTGAAGCTTTCTTT